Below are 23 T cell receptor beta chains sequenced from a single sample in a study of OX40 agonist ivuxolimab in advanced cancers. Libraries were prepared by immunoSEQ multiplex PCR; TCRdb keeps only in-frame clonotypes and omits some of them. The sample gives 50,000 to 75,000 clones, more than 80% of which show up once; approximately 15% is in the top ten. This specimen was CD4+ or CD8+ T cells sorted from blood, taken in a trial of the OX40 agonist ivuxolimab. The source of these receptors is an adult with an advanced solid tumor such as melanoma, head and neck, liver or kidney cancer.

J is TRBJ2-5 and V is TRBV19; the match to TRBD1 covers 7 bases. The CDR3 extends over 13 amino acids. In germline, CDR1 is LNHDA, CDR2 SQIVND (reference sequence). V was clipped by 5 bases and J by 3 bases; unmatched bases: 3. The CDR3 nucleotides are TGTGCCAGTAGTCATGACAGGGAAGAGACCCAGTACTTC. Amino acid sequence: CASSHDREETQYF.

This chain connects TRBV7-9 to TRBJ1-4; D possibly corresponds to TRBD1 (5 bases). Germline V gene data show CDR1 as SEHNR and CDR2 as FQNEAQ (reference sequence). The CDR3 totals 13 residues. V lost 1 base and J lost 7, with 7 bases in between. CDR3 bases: TGTGCCAGCAGCTTAGGCAGGGCTGAAAAACTGTTTTTT. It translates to CASSLGRAEKLFF.

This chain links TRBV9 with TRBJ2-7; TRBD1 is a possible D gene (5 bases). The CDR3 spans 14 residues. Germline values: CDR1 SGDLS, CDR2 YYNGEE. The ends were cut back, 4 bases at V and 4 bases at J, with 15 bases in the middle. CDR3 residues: CASSTTDIWYEQYF. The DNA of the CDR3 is TGTGCCAGCAGCACTACGGACATCTGGTACGAGCAGTACTTC.

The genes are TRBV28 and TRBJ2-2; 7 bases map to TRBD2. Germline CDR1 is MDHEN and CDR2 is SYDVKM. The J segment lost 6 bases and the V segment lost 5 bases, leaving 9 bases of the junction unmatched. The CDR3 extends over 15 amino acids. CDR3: CASSGAGTKPGELFF. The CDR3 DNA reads TGTGCCAGCAGTGGAGCGGGGACTAAACCCGGGGAGCTGTTTTTT. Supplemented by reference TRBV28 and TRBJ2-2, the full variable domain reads DVKVTQSSRYLVKRTGEKVFLECVQDMDHENMFWYRQDPGLGLRLIYFSYDVKMKEKGDIPEGYSVSREKKERFSLILESASTNQTSMYLCASSGAGTKPGELFFGEGSRLTVL.

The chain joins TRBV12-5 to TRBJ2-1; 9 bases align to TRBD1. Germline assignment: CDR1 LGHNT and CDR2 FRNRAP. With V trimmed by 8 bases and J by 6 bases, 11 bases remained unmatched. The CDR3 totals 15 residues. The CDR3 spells CASLYTGTGSNEQFF. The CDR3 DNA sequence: TGTGCTAGTCTATACACCGGGACAGGGTCCAATGAGCAGTTCTTC.

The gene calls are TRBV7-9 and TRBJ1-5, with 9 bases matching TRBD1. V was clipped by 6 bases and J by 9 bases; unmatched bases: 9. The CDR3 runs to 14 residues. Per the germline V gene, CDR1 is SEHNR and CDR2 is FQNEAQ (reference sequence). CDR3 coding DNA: TGTGCCAGCAGTCCACAGGGGGCGCTTGGGCCCCAGCATTTT. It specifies CASSPQGALGPQHF. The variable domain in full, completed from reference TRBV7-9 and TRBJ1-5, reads DTGVSQNPRHKITKRGQNVTFRCDPISEHNRLYWYRQTLGQGPEFLTYFQNEAQLEKSRLLSDRFSAERPKGSFSTLEIQRTEQGDSAMYLCASSPQGALGPQHFGDGTRLSIL.

The CDR3 sequence is CASSQDYVGSWKDNEQFF. The CDR3 DNA is TGTGCCAGCAGCCAAGATTATGTGGGTAGTTGGAAAGACAATGAGCAGTTCTTC. V gene TRBV14 combines with J gene TRBJ2-1, with D unclear. Per germline, CDR1 SGHDN and CDR2 FVKESK. CDR3 size: 18 residues. V was cut by 0 bases and J by 5 bases, with 20 bases left in between.

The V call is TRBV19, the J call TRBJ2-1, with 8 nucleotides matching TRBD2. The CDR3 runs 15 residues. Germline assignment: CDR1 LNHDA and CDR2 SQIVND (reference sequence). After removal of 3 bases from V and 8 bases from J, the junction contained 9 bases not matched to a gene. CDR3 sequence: CASSIGTRGGDEQFF. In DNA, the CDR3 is TGTGCCAGTAGTATCGGGACTAGGGGGGGTGATGAGCAGTTCTTC.

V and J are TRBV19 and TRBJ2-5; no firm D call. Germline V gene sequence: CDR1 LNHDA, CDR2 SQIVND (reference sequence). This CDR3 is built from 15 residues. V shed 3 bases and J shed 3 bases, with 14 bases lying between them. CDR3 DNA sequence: TGTGCCAGTAGTATCAGCTTGACACCCAAAGAGACCCAGTACTTC. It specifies CASSISLTPKETQYF.

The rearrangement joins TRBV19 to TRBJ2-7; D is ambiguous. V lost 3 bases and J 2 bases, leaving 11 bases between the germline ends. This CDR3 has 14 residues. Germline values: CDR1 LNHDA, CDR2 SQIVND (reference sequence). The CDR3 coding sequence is TGTGCCAGTAGTATCGGGTCCGGGCCCTACGAGCAGTACTTC. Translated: CASSIGSGPYEQYF.

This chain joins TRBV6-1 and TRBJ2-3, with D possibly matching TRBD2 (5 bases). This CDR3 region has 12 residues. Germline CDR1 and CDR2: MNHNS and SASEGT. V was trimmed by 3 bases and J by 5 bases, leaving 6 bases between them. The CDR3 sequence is CASSEEVDTQYF. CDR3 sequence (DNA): TGTGCCAGCAGTGAGGAGGTAGATACGCAGTATTTT.

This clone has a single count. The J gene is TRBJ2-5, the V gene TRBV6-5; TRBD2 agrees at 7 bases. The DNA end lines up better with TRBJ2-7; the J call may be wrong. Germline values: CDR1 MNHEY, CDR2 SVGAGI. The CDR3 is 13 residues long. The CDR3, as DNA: TGTGCCAGCTCCGCGGCTAGCGGTTACGAGCAGTACTTC. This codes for CASSAASGYEQYF.

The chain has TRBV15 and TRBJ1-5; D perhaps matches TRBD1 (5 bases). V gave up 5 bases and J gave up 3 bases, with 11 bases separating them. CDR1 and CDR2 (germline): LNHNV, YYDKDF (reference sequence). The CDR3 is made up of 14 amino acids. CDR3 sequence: CATSSGPFNQPQHF. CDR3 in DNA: TGTGCCACCAGCTCGGGACCGTTCAATCAGCCCCAGCATTTT.

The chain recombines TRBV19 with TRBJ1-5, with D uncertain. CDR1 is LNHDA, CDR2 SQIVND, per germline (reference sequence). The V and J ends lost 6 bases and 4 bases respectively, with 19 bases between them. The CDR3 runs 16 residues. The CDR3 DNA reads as TGTGCCAGTAGCCCACTCGGCAGCCTAGGGAATCAGCCCCAGCATTTT. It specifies CASSPLGSLGNQPQHF.

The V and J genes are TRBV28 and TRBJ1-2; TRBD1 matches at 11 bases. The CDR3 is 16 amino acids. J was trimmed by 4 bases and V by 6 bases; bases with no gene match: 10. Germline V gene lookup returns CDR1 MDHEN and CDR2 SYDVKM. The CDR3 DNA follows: TGTGCCAGCAGGGGGCGGGGACAGGGGGTCGTCTATGGCTACACCTTC. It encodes CASRGRGQGVVYGYTF.

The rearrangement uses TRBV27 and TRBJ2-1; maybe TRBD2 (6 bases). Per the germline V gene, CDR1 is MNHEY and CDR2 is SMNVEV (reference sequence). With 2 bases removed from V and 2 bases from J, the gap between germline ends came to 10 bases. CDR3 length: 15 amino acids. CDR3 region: CASSLRGGTYNEQFF. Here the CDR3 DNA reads TGTGCCAGCAGTTTACGCGGCGGGACCTACAATGAGCAGTTCTTC.

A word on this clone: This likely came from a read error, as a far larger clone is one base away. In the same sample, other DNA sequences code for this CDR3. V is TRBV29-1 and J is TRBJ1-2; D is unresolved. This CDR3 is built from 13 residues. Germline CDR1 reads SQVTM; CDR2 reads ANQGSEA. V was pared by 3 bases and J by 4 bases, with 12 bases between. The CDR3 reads CSVDSTELYGYTF. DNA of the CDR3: TGCAGCGTTGATTCCACGGAGCTCTATGGCTACACCTTC.

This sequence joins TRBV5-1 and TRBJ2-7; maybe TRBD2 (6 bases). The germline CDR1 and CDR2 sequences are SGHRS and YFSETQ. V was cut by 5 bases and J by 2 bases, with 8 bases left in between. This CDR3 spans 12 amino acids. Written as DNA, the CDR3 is TGCGCCAGCAGGTCTAGCGCCTACGAGCAGTACTTC. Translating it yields CASRSSAYEQYF.

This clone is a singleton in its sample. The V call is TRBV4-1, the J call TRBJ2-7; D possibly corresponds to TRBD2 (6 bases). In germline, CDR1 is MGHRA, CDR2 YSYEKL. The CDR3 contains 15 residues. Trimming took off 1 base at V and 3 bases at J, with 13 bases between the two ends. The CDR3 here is CASSQGGGFNYEQYF. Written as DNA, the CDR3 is TGCGCCAGCAGCCAAGGTGGGGGGTTCAACTACGAGCAGTACTTC.

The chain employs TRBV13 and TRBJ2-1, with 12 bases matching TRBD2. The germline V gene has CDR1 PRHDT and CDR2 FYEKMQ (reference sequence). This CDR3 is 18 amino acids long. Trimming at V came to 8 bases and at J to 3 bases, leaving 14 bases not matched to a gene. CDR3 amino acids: CASLAWSGLAGIYNEQFF. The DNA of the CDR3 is TGTGCCAGCCTCGCTTGGTCCGGACTAGCGGGGATCTACAATGAGCAGTTCTTC.

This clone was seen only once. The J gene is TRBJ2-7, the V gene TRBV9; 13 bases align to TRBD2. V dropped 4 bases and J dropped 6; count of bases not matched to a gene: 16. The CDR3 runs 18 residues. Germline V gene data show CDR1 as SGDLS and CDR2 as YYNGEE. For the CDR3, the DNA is TGTGCCAGCAGCCCCGGACTAGCGGGAGTTGCCCTCCTATCCGAGCAGTACTTC. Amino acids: CASSPGLAGVALLSEQYF.

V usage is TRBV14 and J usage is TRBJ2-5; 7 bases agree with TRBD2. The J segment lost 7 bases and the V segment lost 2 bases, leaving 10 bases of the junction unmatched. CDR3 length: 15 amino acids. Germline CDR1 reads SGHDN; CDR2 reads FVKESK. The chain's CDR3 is CASSQREGGLWTQYF. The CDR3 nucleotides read TGTGCCAGCAGCCAAAGAGAGGGAGGGTTATGGACCCAGTACTTC.

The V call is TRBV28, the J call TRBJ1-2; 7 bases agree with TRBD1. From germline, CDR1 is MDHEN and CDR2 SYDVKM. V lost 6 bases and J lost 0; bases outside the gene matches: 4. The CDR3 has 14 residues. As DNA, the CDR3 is TGTGCCAGCAGATGGGACAGAGCTAACTATGGCTACACCTTC. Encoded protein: CASRWDRANYGYTF.